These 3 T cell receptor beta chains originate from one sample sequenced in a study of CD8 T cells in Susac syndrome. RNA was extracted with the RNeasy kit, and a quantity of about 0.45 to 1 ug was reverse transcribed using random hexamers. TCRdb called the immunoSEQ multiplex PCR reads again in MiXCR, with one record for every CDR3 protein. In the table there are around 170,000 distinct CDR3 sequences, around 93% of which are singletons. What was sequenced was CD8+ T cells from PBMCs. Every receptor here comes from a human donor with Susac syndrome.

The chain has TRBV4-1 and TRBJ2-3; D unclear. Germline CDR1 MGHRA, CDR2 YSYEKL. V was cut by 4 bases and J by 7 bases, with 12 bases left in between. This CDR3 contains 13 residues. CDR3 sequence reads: CASSPPPANTQYF. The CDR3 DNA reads TGCGCCAGCAGCCCCCCGCCCGCGAATACGCAGTATTTT.

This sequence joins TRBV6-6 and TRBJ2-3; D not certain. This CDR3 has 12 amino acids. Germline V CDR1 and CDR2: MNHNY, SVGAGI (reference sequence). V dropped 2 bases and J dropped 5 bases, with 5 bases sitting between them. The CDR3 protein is CASSYPKDTQYF. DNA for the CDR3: TGTGCCAGCAGTTACCCCAAAGATACGCAGTATTTT.

The CDR3: CASSAGVQFF. The CDR3 DNA is TGTGCCAGCAGTGCCGGCGTTCAGTTCTTC. V is TRBV25-1 and J is TRBJ2-1; no firm D call. The CDR3 has 10 residues. CDR1 and CDR2 (germline): MGHDK, SYGVNS. V was pared by 4 bases and J by 13 bases, with 8 bases between.